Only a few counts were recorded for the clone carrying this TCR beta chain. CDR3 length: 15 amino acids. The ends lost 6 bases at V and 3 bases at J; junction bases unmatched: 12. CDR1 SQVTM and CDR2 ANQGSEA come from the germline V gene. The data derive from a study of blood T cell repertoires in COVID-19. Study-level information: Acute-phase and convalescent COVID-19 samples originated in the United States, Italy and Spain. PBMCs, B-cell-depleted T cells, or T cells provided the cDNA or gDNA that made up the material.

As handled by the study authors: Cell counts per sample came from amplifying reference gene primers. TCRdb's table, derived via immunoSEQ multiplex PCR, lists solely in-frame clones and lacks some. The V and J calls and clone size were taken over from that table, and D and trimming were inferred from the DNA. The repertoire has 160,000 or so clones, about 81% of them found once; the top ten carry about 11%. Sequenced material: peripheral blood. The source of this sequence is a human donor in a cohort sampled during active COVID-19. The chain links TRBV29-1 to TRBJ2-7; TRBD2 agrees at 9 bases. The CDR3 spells CSVRGSSGRLYEQYF. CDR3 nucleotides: TGCAGCGTCCGGGGGTCCAGCGGGAGGCTCTACGAGCAGTACTTC.